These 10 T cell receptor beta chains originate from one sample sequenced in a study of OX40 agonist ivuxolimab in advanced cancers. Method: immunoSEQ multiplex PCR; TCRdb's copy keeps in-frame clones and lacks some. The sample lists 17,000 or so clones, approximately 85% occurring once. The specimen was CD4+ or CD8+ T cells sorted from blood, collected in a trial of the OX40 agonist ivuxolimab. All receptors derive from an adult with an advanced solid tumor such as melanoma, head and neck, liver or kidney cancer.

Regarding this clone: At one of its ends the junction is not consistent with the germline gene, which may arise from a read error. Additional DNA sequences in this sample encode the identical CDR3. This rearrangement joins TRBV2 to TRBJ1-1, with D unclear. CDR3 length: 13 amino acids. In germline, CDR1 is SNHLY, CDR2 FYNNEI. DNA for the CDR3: TGCGCCACCCGACCCCCGTTGAACACTGAAGCTTTCTTT. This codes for CATRPPLNTEAFF.

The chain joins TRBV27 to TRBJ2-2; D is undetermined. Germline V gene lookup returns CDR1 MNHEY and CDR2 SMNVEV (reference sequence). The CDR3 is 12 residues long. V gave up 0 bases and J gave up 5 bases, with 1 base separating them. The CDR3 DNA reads TGTGCCAGCAGTTTATCTACCGGGGAGCTGTTTTTT. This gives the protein CASSLSTGELFF.

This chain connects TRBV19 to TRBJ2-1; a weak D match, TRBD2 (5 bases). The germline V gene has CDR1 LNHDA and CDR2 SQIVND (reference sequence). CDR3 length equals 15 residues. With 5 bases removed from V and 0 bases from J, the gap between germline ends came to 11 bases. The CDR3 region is CASSESGASYNEQFF. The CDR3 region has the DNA TGTGCCAGTAGTGAAAGCGGAGCCTCCTACAATGAGCAGTTCTTC.

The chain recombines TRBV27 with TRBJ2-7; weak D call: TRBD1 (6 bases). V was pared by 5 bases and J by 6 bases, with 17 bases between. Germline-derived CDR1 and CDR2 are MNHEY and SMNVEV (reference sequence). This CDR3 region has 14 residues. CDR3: CASSLIGGVSEQYF. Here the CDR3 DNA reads TGTGCCAGCAGTCTTATTGGGGGCGTAAGCGAGCAGTACTTC.

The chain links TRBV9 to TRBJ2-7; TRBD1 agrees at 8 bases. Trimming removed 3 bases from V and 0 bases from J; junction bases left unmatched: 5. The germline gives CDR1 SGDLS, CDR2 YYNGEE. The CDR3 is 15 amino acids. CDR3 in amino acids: CASSDRDRPSYEQYF. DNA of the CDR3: TGTGCCAGCAGCGACCGGGACAGGCCCTCCTACGAGCAGTACTTC.

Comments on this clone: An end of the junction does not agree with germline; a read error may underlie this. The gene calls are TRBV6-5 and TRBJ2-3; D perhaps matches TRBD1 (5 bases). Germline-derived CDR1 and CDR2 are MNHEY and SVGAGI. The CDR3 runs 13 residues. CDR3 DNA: TGTGCCAGCAGTTACTCTCCGACAGCTACGCAGTATTTT. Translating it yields CASSYSPTATQYF.

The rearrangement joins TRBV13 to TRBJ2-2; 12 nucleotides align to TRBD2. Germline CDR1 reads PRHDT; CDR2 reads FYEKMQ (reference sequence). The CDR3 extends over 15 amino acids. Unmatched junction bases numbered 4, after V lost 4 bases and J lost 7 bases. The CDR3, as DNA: TGTGCCAGCAGCTCTAGCGGGAGGGCCTTCGGGGAGCTGTTTTTT. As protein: CASSSSGRAFGELFF. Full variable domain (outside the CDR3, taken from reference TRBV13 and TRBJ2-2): AAGVIQSPRHLIKEKRETATLKCYPIPRHDTVYWYQQGPGQDPQFLISFYEKMQSDKGSIPDRFSAQQFSDYHSELNMSSLELGDSALYFCASSSSGRAFGELFFGEGSRLTVL.

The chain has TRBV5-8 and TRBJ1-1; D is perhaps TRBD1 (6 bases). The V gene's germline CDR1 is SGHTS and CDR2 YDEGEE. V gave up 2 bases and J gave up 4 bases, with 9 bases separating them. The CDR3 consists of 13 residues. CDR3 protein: CASSFTGFTEAFF. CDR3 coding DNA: TGTGCCAGCAGCTTTACAGGGTTCACTGAAGCTTTCTTT.

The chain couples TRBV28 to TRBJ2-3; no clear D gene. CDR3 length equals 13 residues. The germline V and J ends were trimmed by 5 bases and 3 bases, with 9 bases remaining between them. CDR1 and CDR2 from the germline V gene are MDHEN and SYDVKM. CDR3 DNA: TGTGCCAGCAGTGGTAAAGGAACAGATACGCAGTATTTT. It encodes CASSGKGTDTQYF.

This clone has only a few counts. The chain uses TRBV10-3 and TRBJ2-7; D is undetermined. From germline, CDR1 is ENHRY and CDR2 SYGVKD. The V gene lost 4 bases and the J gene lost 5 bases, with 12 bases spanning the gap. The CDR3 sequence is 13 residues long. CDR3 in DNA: TGTGCCATCAGTGTGTCCCAGTTCGACGAGCAGTACTTC. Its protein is CAISVSQFDEQYF.